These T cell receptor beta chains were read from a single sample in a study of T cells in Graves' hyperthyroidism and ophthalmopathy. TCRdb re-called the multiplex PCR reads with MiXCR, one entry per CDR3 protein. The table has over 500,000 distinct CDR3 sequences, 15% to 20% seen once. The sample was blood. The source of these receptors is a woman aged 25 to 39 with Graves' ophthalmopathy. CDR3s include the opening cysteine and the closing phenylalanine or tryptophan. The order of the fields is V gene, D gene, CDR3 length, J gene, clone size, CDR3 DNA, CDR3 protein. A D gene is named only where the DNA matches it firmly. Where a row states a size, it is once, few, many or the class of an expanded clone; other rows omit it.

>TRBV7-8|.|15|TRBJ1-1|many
TGTGCCAGCAGCTTAGAAGCGGCGGGGAACACTGAAGCTTTCTTT
CASSLEAAGNTEAFF
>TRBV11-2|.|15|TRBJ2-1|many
TGTGCCAGCAGCTTAGACTTCACTAGTTTCCATGAGCAGTTCTTC
CASSLDFTSFHEQFF
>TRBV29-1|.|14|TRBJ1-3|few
TGCAGCGTTGTTATTGCGGTCTCTGGAAACACCATATATTTT
CSVVIAVSGNTIYF
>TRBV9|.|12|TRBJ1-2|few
TGTGCCAGCAGCGTAGCGGCATATGGCTACACCTTC
CASSVAAYGYTF
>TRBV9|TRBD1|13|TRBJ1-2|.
TGTGCCAGCAGCTGGGGACAGGGGGACGGCTACACCTTC
CASSWGQGDGYTF
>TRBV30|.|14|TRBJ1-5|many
TGTGCCTGGAGTGTACTTCTTAGCAATCAGCCCCAGCATTTT
CAWSVLLSNQPQHF
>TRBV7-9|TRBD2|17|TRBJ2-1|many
TGTGCCAGCAGCCCGCCCCTCAGCGGGAGCTCCTACAATGAGCAGTTCTTC
CASSPPLSGSSYNEQFF
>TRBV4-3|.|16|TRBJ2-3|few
TGCGCCAGCAGCCAAGATCTCTTCGGGAGCACAGATACGCAGTATTTT
CASSQDLFGSTDTQYF
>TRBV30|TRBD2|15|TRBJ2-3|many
TGTGCCTGGAACCCTAGCGGGAGGACCGGAGATACGCAGTATTTT
CAWNPSGRTGDTQYF
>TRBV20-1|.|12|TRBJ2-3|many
TGCAGTGCTCCCGGACAGTACGATACGCAGTATTTT
CSAPGQYDTQYF
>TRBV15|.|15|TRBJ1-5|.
TGTGCCACCAGCATGAGGAACAGGGTGGGGGAGCCCCAGCATTTT
CATSMRNRVGEPQHF
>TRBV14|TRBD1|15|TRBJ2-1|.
TGTGCCAGCAGCCAAGGACAGGGGGAATGGGGTGAGCAGTTCTTC
CASSQGQGEWGEQFF
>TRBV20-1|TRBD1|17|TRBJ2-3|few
TGCAGTGCTAGAGATTGGGGGACAGGGAAAATCACAGATACGCAGTATTTT
CSARDWGTGKITDTQYF
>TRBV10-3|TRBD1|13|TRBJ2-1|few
TGTGCCATCAAGGACAGGAAATACAATGAGCAGTTCTTC
CAIKDRKYNEQFF
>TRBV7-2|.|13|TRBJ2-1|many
TGTGCCAGCAGCTTATACGGGTCCCGGGAGCAGTTCTTC
CASSLYGSREQFF
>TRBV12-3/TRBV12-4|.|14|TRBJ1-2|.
TGTGCCAGCAGTTTAGGCCCTCGTTACTATGGCTACACCTTC
CASSLGPRYYGYTF
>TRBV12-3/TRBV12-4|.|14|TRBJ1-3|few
TGTGCCAGCAGTTCTAACTGGGCGGGAAACACCATATATTTT
CASSSNWAGNTIYF
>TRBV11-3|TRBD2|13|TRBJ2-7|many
TGTGCCAGCGCTAGCGGGAGCGTTAACGAGCAGTACTTC
CASASGSVNEQYF
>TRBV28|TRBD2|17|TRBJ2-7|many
TGTGCCAGCAGTTTATATCCCCTTGCGGGAGTGTCTCACGAGCAGTACTTC
CASSLYPLAGVSHEQYF
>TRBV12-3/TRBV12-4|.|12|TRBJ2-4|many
TGTGCCAGCGGCCCTACTGGGGACATTCAGTACTTC
CASGPTGDIQYF
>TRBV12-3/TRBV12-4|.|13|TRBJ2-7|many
TGTGCCAGCAGTTTAATGGACCGCGCGGAGCAGTACTTC
CASSLMDRAEQYF
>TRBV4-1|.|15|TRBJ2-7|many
TGCGCCAGCAGCCAAGATCTATACGGGAGCTCCGAGCAGTACTTC
CASSQDLYGSSEQYF
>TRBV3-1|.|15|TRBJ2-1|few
TGTGCCAGCAGTCCTAATGGGGGATTTAACAATGAGCAGTTCTTC
CASSPNGGFNNEQFF
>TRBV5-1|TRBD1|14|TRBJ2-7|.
TGCGCCAGCAGCCCTGCGGGGACAGGGGGCGAGCAGTACTTC
CASSPAGTGGEQYF
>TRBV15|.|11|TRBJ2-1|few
TGTGCCACCAGCAGAGACAATGAGCAGTTCTTC
CATSRDNEQFF
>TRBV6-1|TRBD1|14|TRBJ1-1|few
TGTGCCAGCAGTCAGGGGGCTAGGGGACCTGAAGCTTTCTTT
CASSQGARGPEAFF
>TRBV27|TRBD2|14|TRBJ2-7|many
TGTGCCAGCAGTTTTGGCGGGAGGAAGCCGGAGCAGTACTTC
CASSFGGRKPEQYF
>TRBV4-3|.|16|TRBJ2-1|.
TGCGCCAGCAGCCGAGTCGCATTTCCGGGACGTGTCGAGCAGTTCTTC
CASSRVAFPGRVEQFF
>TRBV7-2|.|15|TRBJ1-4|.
TGTGCCAGCAGCCAAAGTCGGGGGGCGCGAGAAAAACTGTTTTTT
CASSQSRGAREKLFF
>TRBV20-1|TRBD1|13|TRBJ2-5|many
TGCAGTGCTCCGCAGGGGGCGCAAGAGACCCAGTACTTC
CSAPQGAQETQYF
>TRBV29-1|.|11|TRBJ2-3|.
TGCAGCACCATACTAGCATCGACGCAGTATTTT
CSTILASTQYF
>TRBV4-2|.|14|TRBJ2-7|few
TGTGCCAGCAGCCCCCAGGAGGTATCCTACGAGCAGTACTTC
CASSPQEVSYEQYF
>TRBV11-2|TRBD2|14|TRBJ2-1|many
TGTGCCAGCAGCTTAGCGGGAGGGCCCTATGAGCAGTTCTTC
CASSLAGGPYEQFF
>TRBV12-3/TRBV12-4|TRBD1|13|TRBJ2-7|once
TGTGCCAGCAGTTTAAGGACAGGGGCCGAGCAGTACTTC
CASSLRTGAEQYF
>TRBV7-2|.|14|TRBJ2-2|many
TGTGCCGTGGGGGGGCGCACGTCCAACCGGGAGCTGTTTTTT
CAVGGRTSNRELFF
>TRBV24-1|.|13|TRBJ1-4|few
TGTGCCACCTCCCCCGGGGGAAGTGAAAAACTGTTTTTT
CATSPGGSEKLFF
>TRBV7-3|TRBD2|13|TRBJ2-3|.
TGTGCCAGCAGCTGGCGGGGGGCAGATACGCAGTATTTT
CASSWRGADTQYF
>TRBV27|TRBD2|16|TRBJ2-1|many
TGTGCCAGCAGTTTGTCTCTAGCGGGATCCTACAATGAGCAGTTCTTC
CASSLSLAGSYNEQFF
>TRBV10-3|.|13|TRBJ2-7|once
TGTGCCATCAGTGCACTAAATTACTACGAGCAGTACTTC
CAISALNYYEQYF
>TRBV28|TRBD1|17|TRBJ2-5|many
TGTGCCAGCAGTTTAGAGGATATGTCAGGGGGCCTGGAGACCCAGTACTTC
CASSLEDMSGGLETQYF
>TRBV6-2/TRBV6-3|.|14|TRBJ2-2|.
TGTGCCAGCAGTTGGACAGAGAACACCGGGGAGCTGTTTTTT
CASSWTENTGELFF
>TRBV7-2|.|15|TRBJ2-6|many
TGTGCCAGCAGCCGTAGACTCTCTGGGGCCAACGTCCTGACTTTC
CASSRRLSGANVLTF
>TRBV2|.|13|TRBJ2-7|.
TGTGCCAGCAGTGTGTCATTGTCAGCCGAGCAGTACTTC
CASSVSLSAEQYF
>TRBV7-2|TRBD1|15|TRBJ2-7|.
TGCGCCAGCAGCCATCGACAGGGGGCGAGGTACGAGCAGTACTTC
CASSHRQGARYEQYF
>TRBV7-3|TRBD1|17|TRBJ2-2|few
TGTGCCAGCAGCTTGTGGGGACAGGGGCCTGGCACCGGGGAGCTGTTTTTT
CASSLWGQGPGTGELFF
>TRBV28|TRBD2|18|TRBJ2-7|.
TGTGCCAGCCAAATACAGATGGGAGGGATGGCAATGTCCTACGAGCAGTACTTC
CASQIQMGGMAMSYEQYF
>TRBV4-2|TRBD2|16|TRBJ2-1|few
TGTGCCAGCAGCCAAGATCCTACTAGCGGGAGGAATGAGCAGTTCTTC
CASSQDPTSGRNEQFF
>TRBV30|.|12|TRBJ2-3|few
TGTGCCTGGAGTGTTAGCGTCGATACGCAGTATTTT
CAWSVSVDTQYF
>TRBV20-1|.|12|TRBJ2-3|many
TGCAGTGCTAGTAAACCCACAGATACGCAGTATTTT
CSASKPTDTQYF
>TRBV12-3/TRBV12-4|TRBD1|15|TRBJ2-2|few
TGTGCCAGCGAGGACAAGGGGGCCTTCACCGGGGAGCTGTTTTTT
CASEDKGAFTGELFF
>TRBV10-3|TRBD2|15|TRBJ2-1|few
TGTGCCATCAGCCCTGACACTAGCGGGTTCAATGAGCAGTTCTTC
CAISPDTSGFNEQFF